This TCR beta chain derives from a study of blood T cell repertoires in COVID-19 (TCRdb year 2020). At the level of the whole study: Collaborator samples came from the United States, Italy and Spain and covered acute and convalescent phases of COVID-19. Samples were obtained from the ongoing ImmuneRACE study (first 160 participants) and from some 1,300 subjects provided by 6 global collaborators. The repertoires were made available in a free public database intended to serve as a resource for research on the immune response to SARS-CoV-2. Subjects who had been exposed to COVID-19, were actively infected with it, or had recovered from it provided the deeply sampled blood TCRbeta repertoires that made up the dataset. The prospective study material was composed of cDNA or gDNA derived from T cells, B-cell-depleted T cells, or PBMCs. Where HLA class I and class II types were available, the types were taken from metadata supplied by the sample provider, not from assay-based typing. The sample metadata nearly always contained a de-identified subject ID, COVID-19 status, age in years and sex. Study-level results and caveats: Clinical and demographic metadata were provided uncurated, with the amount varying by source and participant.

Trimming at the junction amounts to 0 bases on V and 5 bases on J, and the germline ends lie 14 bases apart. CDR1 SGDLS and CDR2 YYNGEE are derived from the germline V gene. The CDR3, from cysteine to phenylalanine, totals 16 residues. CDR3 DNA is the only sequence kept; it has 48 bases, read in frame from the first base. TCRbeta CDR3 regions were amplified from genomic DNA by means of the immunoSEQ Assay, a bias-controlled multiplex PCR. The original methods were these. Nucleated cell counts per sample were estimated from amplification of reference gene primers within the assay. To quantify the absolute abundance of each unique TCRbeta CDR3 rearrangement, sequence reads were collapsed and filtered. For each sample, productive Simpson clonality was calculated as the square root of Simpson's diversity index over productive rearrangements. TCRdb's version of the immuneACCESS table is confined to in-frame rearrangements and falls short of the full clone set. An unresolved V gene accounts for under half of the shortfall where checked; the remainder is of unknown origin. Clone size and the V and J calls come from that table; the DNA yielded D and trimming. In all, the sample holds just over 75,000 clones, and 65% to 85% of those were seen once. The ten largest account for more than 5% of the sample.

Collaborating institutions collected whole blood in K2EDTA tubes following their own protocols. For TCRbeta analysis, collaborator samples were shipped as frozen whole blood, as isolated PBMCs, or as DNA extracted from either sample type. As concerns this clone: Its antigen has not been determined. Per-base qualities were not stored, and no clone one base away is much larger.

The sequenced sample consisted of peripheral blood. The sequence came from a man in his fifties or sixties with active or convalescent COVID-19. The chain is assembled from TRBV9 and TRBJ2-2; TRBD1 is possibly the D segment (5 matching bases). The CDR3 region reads CASSVVINPGTGELFF. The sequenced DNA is TGTGCCAGCAGCGTAGTTATCAACCCAGGGACCGGGGAGCTGTTTTTT.